This T cell receptor (beta chain) was documented in a study of OX40 agonist ivuxolimab in advanced cancers. Study background: Clinicians treated patients with ivuxolimab, an agonistic anti-OX40 (CD134) antibody. Partial responses occurred in three patients (one hepatocellular carcinoma, two cutaneous melanoma). Regarding the study as a whole: Averaged across samples, CD8+ T cells carried more expanded clones than CD4+ did.

Sequencing was performed with immunoSEQ multiplex PCR; in TCRdb, only in-frame clones are kept and a portion is missing. The table includes 65,000 or so clones, about nine tenths detected once. Remarks on this clone: Its antigen is not identified.

Germline CDR1 is SGHDT and CDR2 is YYEEEE. The CDR3 contains 15 residues. Trimming took off 1 base at V and 2 bases at J, with 12 bases between the two ends. This rearrangement joins TRBV5-6 to TRBJ1-2; D is ambiguous. Sequencing was performed on CD4+ or CD8+ T cells sorted from blood, taken in a trial of the OX40 agonist ivuxolimab. This TCR was sampled from an adult with an advanced solid tumor such as melanoma, head and neck, liver or kidney cancer. CDR3 loop: CASSLTDGWNYGYTF. The DNA for the CDR3 is TGTGCCAGCAGCTTGACGGATGGGTGGAACTATGGCTACACCTTC.